These T cell receptor beta chains were read from a single sample in a study of cytomegalovirus exposure and HLA in healthy donors. TCRdb's table, derived via immunoSEQ multiplex PCR, lists solely in-frame clones and lacks some. This table holds roughly 180,000 clones, less than 90% found once. The sample comprised PBMCs. These receptors were obtained from a man younger than 40 in good health and CMV-seronegative. CDR3s include the opening cysteine and the closing phenylalanine or tryptophan. The order of the fields is clone size, V gene, J gene, D gene, CDR3 protein, CDR3 DNA. D genes are given only for firm matches. The listing skips clone size in some rows; elsewhere it reads once, few, many or a size class.

.	TRBV6-7	TRBJ2-5	TRBD2	CASSYLAGDGQETQYF	TGTGCCAGCAGTTACTTAGCGGGGGACGGTCAAGAGACCCAGTACTTC
few	TRBV19	TRBJ1-6	.	CASSVAAGTLYSPLHF	TGTGCCAGTAGTGTCGCAGCCGGGACATTGTATTCACCCCTCCACTTT
.	TRBV6-4	TRBJ1-2	.	CASSDSRGGLPAGYTF	TGTGCCAGCAGTGACTCAAGGGGGGGCCTGCCGGCTGGCTACACCTTC
few	TRBV30	TRBJ2-2	.	CAWSARGGGGELFF	TGTGCCTGGAGCGCAAGGGGGGGAGGCGGGGAGCTGTTTTTT
.	TRBV30	TRBJ1-4	TRBD1	CAWSVQGVLNEKLFF	TGTGCCTGGAGTGTTCAGGGGGTGCTTAATGAAAAACTGTTTTTT
.	TRBV6-6	TRBJ1-1	.	CASSQRDWGNTEAFF	TGTGCCAGCAGTCAGCGGGACTGGGGTAACACTGAAGCTTTCTTT
.	TRBV7-9	TRBJ1-4	.	CASSFKLAGEKLFF	TGTGCCAGCAGCTTTAAGTTGGCAGGAGAAAAACTGTTTTTT
.	TRBV6-5	TRBJ2-7	.	CASSAGLNSYEQYF	TGTGCCAGCAGCGCGGGACTGAACTCCTACGAGCAGTACTTC
.	TRBV10-3	TRBJ2-7	TRBD1	CAISDWDRDHEQYF	TGTGCCATCAGTGACTGGGACAGGGATCACGAGCAGTACTTC
.	TRBV29-1	TRBJ2-5	TRBD2	CSVESGKETQYF	TGCAGCGTTGAGAGCGGGAAGGAGACCCAGTACTTC
.	TRBV7-8	TRBJ2-5	TRBD2	CASSFGLAGVGETQYF	TGTGCCAGCAGCTTTGGACTAGCGGGGGTCGGCGAGACCCAGTACTTC
.	TRBV6-5	TRBJ2-3	TRBD2	CASGRDSTRRVAQYF	TGTGCCAGCGGGAGGGATTCGACCCGTCGCGTGGCGCAGTATTTT
.	TRBV9	TRBJ2-2	.	CASSALGETGELFF	TGTGCCAGCAGCGCCCTCGGAGAAACCGGGGAGCTGTTTTTT